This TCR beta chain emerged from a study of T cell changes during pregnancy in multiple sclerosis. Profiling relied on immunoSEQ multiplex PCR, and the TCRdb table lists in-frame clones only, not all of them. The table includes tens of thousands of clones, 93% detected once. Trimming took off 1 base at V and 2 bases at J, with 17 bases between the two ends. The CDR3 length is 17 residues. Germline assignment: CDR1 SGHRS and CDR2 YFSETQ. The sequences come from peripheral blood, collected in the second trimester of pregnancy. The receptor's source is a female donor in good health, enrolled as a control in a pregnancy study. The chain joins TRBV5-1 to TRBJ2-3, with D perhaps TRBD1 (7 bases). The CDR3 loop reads CASSLWRGTVDTDTQYF. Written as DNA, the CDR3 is TGCGCCAGCAGCTTGTGGAGGGGGACAGTAGACACAGATACGCAGTATTTT.